The 26 T cell receptor beta chains reported below all come from one sample, sequenced in a study of cytomegalovirus exposure and HLA in healthy donors. PCR involved 60 Vbeta and 13 Jbeta primers. Clones were sequenced by immunoSEQ multiplex PCR, and TCRdb holds only the in-frame ones, with some missing. The sample has under 90,000 clones, approximately 75% seen once. Sample: PBMCs. Receptors originate from a woman in her forties in good health and CMV-seronegative.

J is TRBJ1-1 and V is TRBV5-5, with 7 bases identical to TRBD1. The germline CDR1 and CDR2 sequences are SGHKS and YYEKEE (reference sequence). Trimming cost V 4 bases and J 5 bases; bases outside gene matches: 8. The CDR3 runs to 14 residues. CDR3 residues: CASSEGWTGTEAFF. In DNA, the CDR3 is TGTGCCAGCAGCGAGGGCTGGACAGGTACTGAAGCTTTCTTT. The full variable domain, rest sourced from reference TRBV5-5 and TRBJ1-1, is DAGVTQSPTHLIKTRGQQVTLRCSPISGHKSVSWYQQVLGQGPQFIFQYYEKEERGRGNFPDRFSARQFPNYSSELNVNALLLGDSALYLCASSEGWTGTEAFFGQGTRLTVV.

Only one count was recorded for this clone. The genes are TRBV7-2 and TRBJ2-5, with TRBD2 matching over 8 bases. The length of the CDR3 is 16 residues. Germline CDR1 and CDR2: SGHTA and FQGNSA. The V segment lost 5 bases and the J segment 4 bases; nucleotides outside the gene matches: 12. The DNA of the CDR3 is TGTGCCAGCAGCCCAGGGGTAGCGGGATCTTTAGAGACCCAGTACTTC. Translated: CASSPGVAGSLETQYF.

The chain has TRBV29-1 and TRBJ2-5, with TRBD2 as a possible D gene (5 bases). The CDR3 is 12 amino acids. The V end lost 4 bases, the J end lost 1 base, and 7 bases lay between the germline ends. CDR1 SQVTM and CDR2 ANQGSEA come from the germline V gene. CDR3 amino acids: CSVASGQETQYF. DNA for the CDR3: TGCAGCGTTGCCAGCGGCCAAGAGACCCAGTACTTC. The complete variable domain, with remaining parts taken from reference TRBV29-1 and TRBJ2-5, reads SAVISQKPSRDICQRGTSLTIQCQVDSQVTMMFWYRQQPGQSLTLIATANQGSEATYESGFVIDKFPISRPNLTFSTLTVSNMSPEDSSIYLCSVASGQETQYFGPGTRLLVL.

The chain has TRBV5-5 and TRBJ1-1, with a tentative D call TRBD1 (5 bases). This CDR3 spans 13 amino acids. Trimming pared 0 bases from V and 3 bases from J, leaving 6 bases between. Germline-derived CDR1 and CDR2 are SGHKS and YYEKEE (reference sequence). In DNA form, the CDR3 reads TGTGCCAGCAGCTTGGCAGGGCACACTGAAGCTTTCTTT. Translating it yields CASSLAGHTEAFF. Variable domain in full (rest from reference TRBV5-5 and TRBJ1-1): DAGVTQSPTHLIKTRGQQVTLRCSPISGHKSVSWYQQVLGQGPQFIFQYYEKEERGRGNFPDRFSARQFPNYSSELNVNALLLGDSALYLCASSLAGHTEAFFGQGTRLTVV.

The genes are TRBV30 and TRBJ1-2; D uncertain. The CDR3 sequence is 14 residues long. Germline CDR1 reads GTSNPN; CDR2 reads SVGIG (reference sequence). Trimming took 1 base from V and 7 from J, leaving 16 bases between them. CDR3 in DNA: TGTGCCTGGAGTGGGGTCTCGAGGTTTGCTGGCTACACCTTC. Residues: CAWSGVSRFAGYTF.

This clone has only a few counts. J is TRBJ1-3 and V is TRBV9; D is undetermined. Germline V gives CDR1 SGDLS, CDR2 YYNGEE. V was clipped by 0 bases and J by 3 bases, with 16 bases between them. This CDR3 has 17 amino acids. The CDR3 loop reads CASSVAAGLLGGNTIYF. CDR3 nucleotide sequence: TGTGCCAGCAGCGTAGCAGCCGGACTGCTGGGTGGAAACACCATATATTTT.

V usage is TRBV7-2 and J usage is TRBJ2-1; D unresolved. V was shortened by 5 bases and J by 0 bases, with 8 bases between the two germline ends. Germline assignment: CDR1 SGHTA and CDR2 FQGNSA. The CDR3 consists of 14 residues. CDR3 DNA sequence: TGTGCCAGCAGCCAAACAAGCTCCTACAATGAGCAGTTCTTC. Translating it yields CASSQTSSYNEQFF. The full variable domain, completed using reference TRBV7-2 and TRBJ2-1, is GAGVSQSPSNKVTEKGKDVELRCDPISGHTALYWYRQSLGQGLEFLIYFQGNSAPDKSGLPSDRFSAERTGGSVSTLTIQRTQQEDSAVYLCASSQTSSYNEQFFGPGTRLTVL.

This clone was counted a few times. The genes are TRBV30 and TRBJ1-1; 7 nucleotides agree with TRBD1. The CDR3 runs 14 residues. Germline V lookup: CDR1 GTSNPN, CDR2 SVGIG (reference sequence). J gave up 1 base and V 5 bases, and 7 bases lay outside the gene matches. DNA of the CDR3: TGTGCCTGGGCCCCCGGGACAGAGAACACTGAAGCTTTCTTT. Its translation is CAWAPGTENTEAFF.

This chain joins TRBV9 and TRBJ2-7, with D possibly being TRBD2 (6 bases). Between the trimmed V and J ends, which lost 1 base and 3 bases, there was a span of 17 bases. The CDR3 totals 16 residues. Germline values: CDR1 SGDLS, CDR2 YYNGEE. CDR3 nucleotide sequence: TGTGCCAGCAGCGTAACAGACACTAGCCTATACTACGAGCAGTACTTC. Its protein product is CASSVTDTSLYYEQYF.

This rearrangement joins TRBV7-9 to TRBJ2-1; 8 bases are a match to TRBD1. CDR1 SEHNR and CDR2 FQNEAQ come from the germline V gene (reference sequence). CDR3 length: 17 amino acids. V shed 5 bases and J 4 bases; nucleotides not matched to a gene: 13. CDR3 protein: CASSRQGAPFEYNEQFF. In nucleotides, the CDR3 is TGTGCCAGCAGCCGCCAGGGGGCCCCGTTCGAGTACAATGAGCAGTTCTTC.

This clone was detected a few times. This chain's CDR3 is CASTQGQGAYNEQFF. The CDR3 DNA follows: TGTGCCAGTACCCAAGGACAGGGAGCCTACAATGAGCAGTTCTTC. The V call is TRBV19, the J call TRBJ2-1, with 8 bases that match TRBD1. The J segment lost 2 bases and the V segment lost 7 bases, leaving 7 bases of the junction unmatched. Germline assignment: CDR1 LNHDA and CDR2 SQIVND (reference sequence). The CDR3 has 15 amino acids.

This clone has only one observation. This chain uses TRBV27 with TRBJ2-5, with a tentative D call TRBD2 (5 bases). The length of the CDR3 is 13 residues. CDR1 MNHEY and CDR2 SMNVEV come from the germline V gene (reference sequence). Trimming pared 6 bases from V and 5 bases from J, leaving 13 bases between. The CDR3 DNA follows: TGTGCCAGCAGGCCGGACTGGGTTGAGACCCAGTACTTC. Its protein is CASRPDWVETQYF.

The J gene is TRBJ2-4, the V gene TRBV7-9, with 8 bases that match TRBD1. V was clipped by 4 bases and J by 7 bases; unmatched bases: 9. Germline V gene data show CDR1 as SEHNR and CDR2 as FQNEAQ (reference sequence). The CDR3 consists of 15 residues. CDR3 protein: CASSSYRDRLNIQYF. The CDR3 DNA reads TGTGCCAGCAGCTCGTACCGGGACAGGCTTAACATTCAGTACTTC.

In the case of this clone: An end of the junction does not agree with germline; a read error may underlie this. This chain joins TRBV7-9 and TRBJ2-2, with 7 positions matching TRBD2. Germline V gene lookup returns CDR1 SEHNR and CDR2 FQNEAQ (reference sequence). CDR3 length equals 13 residues. CDR3 amino acids: CAWRRENAGELFF. CDR3 sequence (DNA): TGTGCCTGGCGGCGGGAGAACGCCGGGGAGCTGTTTTTT.

This clone was detected only a few times. The chain recombines TRBV4-3 with TRBJ2-2; 8 positions agree with TRBD2. This CDR3 comprises 15 residues. The trim removed 4 bases at V and 4 bases at J, leaving 5 bases unmatched. Germline V CDR1 and CDR2: LGHNA, YSLEER. The CDR3 DNA reads as TGCGCCAGCAGCCTTCGGACTAGCAGCACCGGGGAGCTGTTTTTT. Amino acid sequence: CASSLRTSSTGELFF.

This chain joins TRBV5-1 and TRBJ2-7; 12 bases fit TRBD1. CDR3 length: 15 residues. Germline V gives CDR1 SGHRS, CDR2 YFSETQ. Unmatched junction bases numbered 3, after V lost 0 bases and J lost 5 bases. CDR3 in DNA: TGCGCCAGCAGCTTGGAGGGACAGGGGGCCGACGAGCAGTACTTC. As protein: CASSLEGQGADEQYF.

The V gene is TRBV28, the J gene TRBJ1-5; the D gene is possibly TRBD1 (6 bases). The CDR3 totals 16 residues. Germline CDR1 MDHEN, CDR2 SYDVKM. Trimming took 4 bases from V and 11 from J, leaving 24 bases between them. CDR3 residues: CASSSRGEGFYGSQHF. The CDR3 DNA is TGTGCCAGCAGTTCAAGGGGGGAGGGGTTCTACGGGTCCCAGCATTTT. Combining the CDR3 with reference TRBV28 and TRBJ1-5 gives the whole variable domain DVKVTQSSRYLVKRTGEKVFLECVQDMDHENMFWYRQDPGLGLRLIYFSYDVKMKEKGDIPEGYSVSREKKERFSLILESASTNQTSMYLCASSSRGEGFYGSQHFGDGTRLSIL.

V and J are TRBV5-1 and TRBJ2-2; 8 bases are a match to TRBD1. The germline CDR1 and CDR2 sequences are SGHRS and YFSETQ. J was trimmed by 6 bases and V by 0 bases; bases with no gene match: 4. The CDR3 loop spans 15 amino acids. As DNA, the CDR3 is TGCGCCAGCAGCTTGGCTCAGGGGGCGGCCGGGGAGCTGTTTTTT. It codes for CASSLAQGAAGELFF.

The gene calls are TRBV28 and TRBJ2-5, with 8 bases that match TRBD2. V lost 6 bases, J lost 4 bases, and 10 bases stayed unmatched. This CDR3 is 15 amino acids long. Germline CDR1 MDHEN, CDR2 SYDVKM. CDR3 DNA: TGTGCCAGCAGGTTTAGAGCGGGAGTGGGAGAGACCCAGTACTTC. Residues: CASRFRAGVGETQYF.

In this sample, this clone turned up a few times. In DNA, the CDR3 is TGTGCCAGTAGTTTCAGGGACTATGGCTACACCTTC. Its translation is CASSFRDYGYTF. The chain couples TRBV19 to TRBJ1-2; TRBD1 is a possible D gene (5 bases). V was trimmed by 5 bases and J by 3 bases, leaving 7 bases between them. There are 12 residues in the CDR3. Germline values: CDR1 LNHDA, CDR2 SQIVND (reference sequence).

This clone was counted a single time. The chain joins TRBV15 to TRBJ1-4; 7 bases map to TRBD1. CDR1 and CDR2 from the germline V gene are LNHNV and YYDKDF (reference sequence). V trimming: 5 bases; J trimming: 11 bases; junction bases outside the gene matches: 14. The CDR3 has 15 residues. The CDR3 region is CATSSLGGQLTKLFF. The DNA for the CDR3 is TGTGCCACCAGCTCCCTCGGGGGACAGCTGACTAAACTGTTTTTT.

This chain joins TRBV30 and TRBJ1-2; D is perhaps TRBD1 (6 bases). The CDR3 contains 14 residues. CDR1 is GTSNPN, CDR2 SVGIG, per germline (reference sequence). Trimming cost V 3 bases and J 8 bases, with 19 bases left between them. CDR3: CAWSLTGYQGGYTF. CDR3 nucleotides: TGTGCCTGGAGCTTAACAGGGTACCAAGGGGGCTACACCTTC.

V and J are TRBV7-6 and TRBJ2-5; 7 nucleotides match TRBD2. The CDR3 totals 14 residues. V was pared by 1 base and J by 5 bases, with 4 bases of the junction left unmatched. The germline V gene has CDR1 SGHVS and CDR2 FNYEAQ. The CDR3 DNA sequence: TGTGCCAGCAGCTTAGGGGGAGGGTCGGAGACCCAGTACTTC. The encoded protein is CASSLGGGSETQYF.

The chain couples TRBV5-1 to TRBJ2-3, with 8 bases fitting TRBD2. Germline CDR1 reads SGHRS; CDR2 reads YFSETQ. With 7 bases clipped from V and 0 bases from J, the junction kept 7 bases outside the gene matches. This CDR3 region has 15 residues. CDR3 sequence (DNA): TGCGCCAGCCACCGGAGCGGGGGTAGCACAGATACGCAGTATTTT. Its protein product is CASHRSGGSTDTQYF.

The chain employs TRBV28 and TRBJ2-3, with 12 bases that match TRBD2. Germline trimming cut 6 bases from V and 4 bases from J; bases unmatched to any gene: 11. This CDR3 is built from 17 residues. Germline V gene data show CDR1 as MDHEN and CDR2 as SYDVKM. The CDR3 sequence is CASRGGALAGGSDTQYF. The CDR3 nucleotides are TGTGCCAGCAGAGGGGGGGCCCTAGCGGGAGGGTCAGATACGCAGTATTTT.

This clone has more than one count but fewer than ten. The J gene is TRBJ1-1, the V gene TRBV6-4; D is unresolved. Trimming shortened V by 0 bases and J by 2 bases, and 4 bases separated the two germline ends. The CDR3 runs 13 residues. Germline values: CDR1 MRHNA, CDR2 SNTAGT. CDR3 bases: TGTGCCAGCAGTGACTCGGCCAACACTGAAGCTTTCTTT. Residues: CASSDSANTEAFF.